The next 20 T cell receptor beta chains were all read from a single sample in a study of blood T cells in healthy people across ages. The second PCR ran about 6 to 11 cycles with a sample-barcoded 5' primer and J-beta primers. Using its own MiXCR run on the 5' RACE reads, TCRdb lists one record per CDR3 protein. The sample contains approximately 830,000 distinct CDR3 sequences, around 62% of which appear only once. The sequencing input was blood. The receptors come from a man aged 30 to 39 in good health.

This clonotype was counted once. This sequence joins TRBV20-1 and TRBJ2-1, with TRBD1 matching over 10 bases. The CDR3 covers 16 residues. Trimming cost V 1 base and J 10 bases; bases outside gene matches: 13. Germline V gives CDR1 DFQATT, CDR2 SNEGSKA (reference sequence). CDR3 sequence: CSARAPGTGVYAEQFF. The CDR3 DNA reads TGCAGTGCTAGAGCCCCCGGGACAGGGGTTTACGCAGAGCAGTTCTTC.

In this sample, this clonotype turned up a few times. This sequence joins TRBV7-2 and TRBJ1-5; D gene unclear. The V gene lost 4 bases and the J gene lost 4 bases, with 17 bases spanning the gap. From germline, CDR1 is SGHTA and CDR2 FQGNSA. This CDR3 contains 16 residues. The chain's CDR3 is CASSSHGGRINQPQHF. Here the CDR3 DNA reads TGTGCCAGCAGCTCCCACGGCGGCAGGATAAATCAGCCCCAGCATTTT.

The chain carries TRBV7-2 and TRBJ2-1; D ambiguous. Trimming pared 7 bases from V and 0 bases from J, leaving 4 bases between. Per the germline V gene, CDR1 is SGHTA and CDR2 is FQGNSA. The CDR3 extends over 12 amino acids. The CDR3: CASTSSYNEQFF. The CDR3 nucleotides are TGTGCCAGCACCAGCTCCTACAATGAGCAGTTCTTC.

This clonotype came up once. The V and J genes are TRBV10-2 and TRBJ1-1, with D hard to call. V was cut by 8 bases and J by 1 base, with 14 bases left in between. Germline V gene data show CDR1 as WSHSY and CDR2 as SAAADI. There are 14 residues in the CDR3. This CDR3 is CASGPRGANTEAFF. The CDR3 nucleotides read TGCGCCAGCGGCCCACGCGGAGCGAACACTGAAGCTTTCTTT.

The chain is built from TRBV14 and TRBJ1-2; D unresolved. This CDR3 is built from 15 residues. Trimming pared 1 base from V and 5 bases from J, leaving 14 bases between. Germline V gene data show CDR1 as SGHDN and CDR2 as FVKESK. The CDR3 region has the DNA TGTGCCAGCAGCCAAGCAGACCGGGTTGGTTATGGCTACACCTTC. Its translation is CASSQADRVGYGYTF.

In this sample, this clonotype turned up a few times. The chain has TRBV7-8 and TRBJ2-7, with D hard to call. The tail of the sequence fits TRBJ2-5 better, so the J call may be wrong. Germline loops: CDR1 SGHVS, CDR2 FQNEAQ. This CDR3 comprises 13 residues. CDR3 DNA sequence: TGTGCCAGCAGCTTGGGTAACCCAGAGACCCAGTACTTC. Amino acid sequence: CASSLGNPETQYF.

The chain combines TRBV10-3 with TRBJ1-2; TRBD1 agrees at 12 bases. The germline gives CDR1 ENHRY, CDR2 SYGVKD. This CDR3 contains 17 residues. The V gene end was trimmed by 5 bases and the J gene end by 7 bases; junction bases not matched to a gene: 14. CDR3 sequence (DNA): TGTGCCATCAGTTCCGAAAAAGGGACAGGGGGCGAGGTTGGCTACACCTTC. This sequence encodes CAISSEKGTGGEVGYTF.

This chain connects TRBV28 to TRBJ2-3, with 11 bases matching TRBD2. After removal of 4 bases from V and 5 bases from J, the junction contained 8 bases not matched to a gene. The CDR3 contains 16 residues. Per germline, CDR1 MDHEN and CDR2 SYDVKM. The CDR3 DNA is TGTGCCAGCAGTTCACTTAGCGGGGGGGCCGAAGATACGCAGTATTTT. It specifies CASSSLSGGAEDTQYF. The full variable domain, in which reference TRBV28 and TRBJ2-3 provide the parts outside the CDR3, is DVKVTQSSRYLVKRTGEKVFLECVQDMDHENMFWYRQDPGLGLRLIYFSYDVKMKEKGDIPEGYSVSREKKERFSLILESASTNQTSMYLCASSSLSGGAEDTQYFGPGTRLTVL.

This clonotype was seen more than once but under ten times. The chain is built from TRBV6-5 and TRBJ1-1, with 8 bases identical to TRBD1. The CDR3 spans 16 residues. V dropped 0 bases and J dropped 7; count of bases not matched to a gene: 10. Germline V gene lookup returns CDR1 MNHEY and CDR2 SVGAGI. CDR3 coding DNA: TGTGCCAGCAGTTACTCCAGAACAGGGGGAAGGGATGAAGCTTTCTTT. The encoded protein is CASSYSRTGGRDEAFF.

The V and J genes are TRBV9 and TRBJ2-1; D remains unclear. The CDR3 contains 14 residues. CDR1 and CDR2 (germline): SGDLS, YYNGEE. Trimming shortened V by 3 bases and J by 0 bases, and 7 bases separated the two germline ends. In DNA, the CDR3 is TGTGCCAGCAGCGCCGCAACCTCCTACAATGAGCAGTTCTTC. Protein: CASSAATSYNEQFF. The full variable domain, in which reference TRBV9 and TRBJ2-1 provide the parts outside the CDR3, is DSGVTQTPKHLITATGQRVTLRCSPRSGDLSVYWYQQSLDQGLQFLIQYYNGEERAKGNILERFSAQQFPDLHSELNLSSLELGDSALYFCASSAATSYNEQFFGPGTRLTVL.

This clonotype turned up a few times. CDR3 in amino acids: CASSSGTDIQYF. In DNA, the CDR3 is TGTGCCAGCAGCTCCGGGACGGACATTCAGTACTTC. This chain uses TRBV7-6 with TRBJ2-4; the D call may be TRBD1 or TRBD2 (5 bases each). The germline V gene has CDR1 SGHVS and CDR2 FNYEAQ. The length of the CDR3 is 12 residues. V lost 4 bases and J 8 bases, leaving 9 bases between the germline ends.

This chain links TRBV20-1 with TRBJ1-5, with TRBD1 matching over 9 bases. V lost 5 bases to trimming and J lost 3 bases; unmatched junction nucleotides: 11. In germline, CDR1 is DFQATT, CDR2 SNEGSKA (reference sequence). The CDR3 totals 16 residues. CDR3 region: CSARRTGTGNNQPQHF. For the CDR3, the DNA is TGCAGTGCTCGGAGAACCGGGACAGGGAACAATCAGCCCCAGCATTTT.

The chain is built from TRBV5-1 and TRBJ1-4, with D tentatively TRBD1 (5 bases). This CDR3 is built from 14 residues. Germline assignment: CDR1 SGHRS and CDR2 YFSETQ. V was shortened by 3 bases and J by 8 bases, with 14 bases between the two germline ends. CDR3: CASSSDTPGEKLFF. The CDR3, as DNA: TGCGCCAGCAGCTCGGACACCCCGGGGGAAAAACTGTTTTTT.

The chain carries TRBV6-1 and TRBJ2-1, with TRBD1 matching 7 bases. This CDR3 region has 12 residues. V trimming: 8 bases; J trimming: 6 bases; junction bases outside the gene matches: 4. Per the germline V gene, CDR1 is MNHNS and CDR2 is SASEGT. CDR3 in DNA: TGTGCCAGCCTCGACAGGGTCAATGAGCAGTTCTTC. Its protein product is CASLDRVNEQFF.

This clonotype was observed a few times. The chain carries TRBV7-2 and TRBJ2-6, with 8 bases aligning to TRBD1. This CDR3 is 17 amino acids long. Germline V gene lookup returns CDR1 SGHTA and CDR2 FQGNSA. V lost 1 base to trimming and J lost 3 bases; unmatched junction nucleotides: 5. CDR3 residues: CASSLGQGAFGANVLTF. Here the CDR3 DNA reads TGTGCCAGCAGCTTAGGGCAGGGGGCCTTTGGGGCCAACGTCCTGACTTTC.

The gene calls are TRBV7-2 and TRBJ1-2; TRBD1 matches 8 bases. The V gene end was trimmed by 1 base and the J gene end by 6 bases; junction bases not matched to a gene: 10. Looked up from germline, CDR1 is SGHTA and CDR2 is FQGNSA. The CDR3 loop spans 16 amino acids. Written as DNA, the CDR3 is TGTGCCAGCAGCTTAGTAAGCGGACAGGGCAGTGATGGCTACACCTTC. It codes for CASSLVSGQGSDGYTF.

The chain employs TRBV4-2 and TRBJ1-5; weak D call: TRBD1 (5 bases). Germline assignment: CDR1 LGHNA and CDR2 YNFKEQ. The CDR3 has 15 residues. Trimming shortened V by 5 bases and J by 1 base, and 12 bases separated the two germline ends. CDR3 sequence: CASSSERGSNQPQHF. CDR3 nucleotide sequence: TGTGCCAGCAGCTCTGAGAGGGGAAGCAATCAGCCCCAGCATTTT.

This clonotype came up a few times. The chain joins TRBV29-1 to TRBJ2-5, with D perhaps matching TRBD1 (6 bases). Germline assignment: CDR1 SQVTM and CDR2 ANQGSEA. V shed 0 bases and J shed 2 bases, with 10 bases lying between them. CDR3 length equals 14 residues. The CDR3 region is CSVEDVTGQETQYF. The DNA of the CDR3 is TGCAGCGTTGAAGATGTGACAGGTCAAGAGACCCAGTACTTC.

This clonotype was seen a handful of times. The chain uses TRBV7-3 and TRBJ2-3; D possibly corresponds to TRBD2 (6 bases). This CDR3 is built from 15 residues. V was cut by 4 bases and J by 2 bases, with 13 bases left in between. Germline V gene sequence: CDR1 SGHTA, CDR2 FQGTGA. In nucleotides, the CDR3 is TGTGCCAGCAGCTGGACTAACTCCCACACAGATACGCAGTATTTT. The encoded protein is CASSWTNSHTDTQYF. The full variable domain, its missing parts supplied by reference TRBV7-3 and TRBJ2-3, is GAGVSQTPSNKVTEKGKYVELRCDPISGHTALYWYRQSLGQGPEFLIYFQGTGAADDSGLPNDRFFAVRPEGSVSTLKIQRTERGDSAVYLCASSWTNSHTDTQYFGPGTRLTVL.

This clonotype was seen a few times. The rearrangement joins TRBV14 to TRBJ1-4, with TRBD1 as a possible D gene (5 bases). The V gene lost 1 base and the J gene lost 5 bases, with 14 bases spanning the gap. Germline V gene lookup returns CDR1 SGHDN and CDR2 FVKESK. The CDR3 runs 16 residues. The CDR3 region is CASSQGDQGGNEKLFF. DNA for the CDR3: TGTGCCAGCAGCCAAGGTGACCAGGGCGGGAATGAAAAACTGTTTTTT.